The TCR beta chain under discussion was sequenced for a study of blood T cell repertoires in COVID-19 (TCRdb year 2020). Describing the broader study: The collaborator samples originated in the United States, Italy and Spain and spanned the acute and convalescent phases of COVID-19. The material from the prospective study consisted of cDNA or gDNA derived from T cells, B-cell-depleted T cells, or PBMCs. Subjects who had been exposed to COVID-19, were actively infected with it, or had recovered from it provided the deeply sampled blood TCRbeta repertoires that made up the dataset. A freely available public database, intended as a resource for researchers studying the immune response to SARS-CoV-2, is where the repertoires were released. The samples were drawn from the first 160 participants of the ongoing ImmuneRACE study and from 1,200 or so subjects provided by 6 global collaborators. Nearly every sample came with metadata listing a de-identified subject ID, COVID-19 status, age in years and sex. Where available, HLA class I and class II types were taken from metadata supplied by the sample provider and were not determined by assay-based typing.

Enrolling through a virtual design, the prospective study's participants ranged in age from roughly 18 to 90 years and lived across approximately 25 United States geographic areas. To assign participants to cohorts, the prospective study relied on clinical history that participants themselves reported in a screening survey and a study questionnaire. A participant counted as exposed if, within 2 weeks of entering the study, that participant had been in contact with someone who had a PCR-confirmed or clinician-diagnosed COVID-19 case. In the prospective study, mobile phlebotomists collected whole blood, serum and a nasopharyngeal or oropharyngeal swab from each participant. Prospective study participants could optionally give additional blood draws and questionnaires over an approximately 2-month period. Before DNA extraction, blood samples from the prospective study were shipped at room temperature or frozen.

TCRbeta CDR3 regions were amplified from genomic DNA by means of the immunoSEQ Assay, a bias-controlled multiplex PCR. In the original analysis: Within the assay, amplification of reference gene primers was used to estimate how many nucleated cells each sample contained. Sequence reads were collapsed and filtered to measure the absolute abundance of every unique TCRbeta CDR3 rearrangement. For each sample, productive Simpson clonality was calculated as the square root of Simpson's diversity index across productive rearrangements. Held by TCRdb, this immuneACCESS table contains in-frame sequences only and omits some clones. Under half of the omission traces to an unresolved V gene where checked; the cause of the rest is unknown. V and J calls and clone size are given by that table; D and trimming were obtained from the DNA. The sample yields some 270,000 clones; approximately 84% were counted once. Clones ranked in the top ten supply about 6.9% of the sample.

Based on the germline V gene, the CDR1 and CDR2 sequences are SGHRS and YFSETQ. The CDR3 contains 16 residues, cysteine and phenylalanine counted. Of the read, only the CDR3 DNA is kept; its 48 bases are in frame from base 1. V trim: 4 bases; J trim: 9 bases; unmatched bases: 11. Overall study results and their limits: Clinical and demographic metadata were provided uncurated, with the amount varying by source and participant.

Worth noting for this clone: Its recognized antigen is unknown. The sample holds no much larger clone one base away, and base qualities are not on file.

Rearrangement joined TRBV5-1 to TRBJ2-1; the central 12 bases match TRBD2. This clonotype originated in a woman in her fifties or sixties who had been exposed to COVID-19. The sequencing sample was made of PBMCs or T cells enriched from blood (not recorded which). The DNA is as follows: TGCGCCAGCAGCCAGTCATCTAGCGGGGGGGCCGTTGAGCAGTTCTTC. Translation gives CASSQSSSGGAVEQFF.